These 5 T cell receptor beta chains originate from one sample sequenced in a study of blood T cell repertoires in COVID-19. Method: immunoSEQ multiplex PCR; TCRdb's copy keeps in-frame clones and lacks some. The repertoire consists of 300,000 or so clones, with over 85% occurring once and the leading ten covering 2.6%. The sample was PBMCs or T cells enriched from blood (not recorded which). These receptors were taken from a man in his 60s who had recovered from COVID-19.

The chain carries TRBV4-1 and TRBJ2-2; TRBD2 might be the D (5 bases). Trimming removed 4 bases at V and 4 bases at J, with 19 bases between. Germline loops: CDR1 MGHRA, CDR2 YSYEKL. The CDR3 is 17 amino acids. CDR3 sequence reads: CASSPLSLREFTGELFF. CDR3 bases: TGCGCCAGCAGCCCTCTCTCTTTGAGGGAGTTCACCGGGGAGCTGTTTTTT.

The chain couples TRBV4-1 to TRBJ1-2; 8 nucleotides agree with TRBD1. The CDR3 consists of 17 residues. Germline CDR1 and CDR2: MGHRA and YSYEKL. Losses at the gene ends were 3 bases for V and 0 bases for J; bases not matched to a gene: 9. The CDR3: CASSQPGQETANYGYTF. CDR3 sequence (DNA): TGCGCCAGCAGCCAGCCGGGACAGGAAACCGCTAACTATGGCTACACCTTC.

This clone came up a few times. The CDR3 DNA follows: TGTGCCAGCAGGCCCGGGACATATAGCAATCAGCCCCAGCATTTT. Protein product: CASRPGTYSNQPQHF. The chain joins TRBV28 to TRBJ1-5, with a weak D call TRBD1 (6 bases). This CDR3 contains 15 residues. The V gene lost 6 bases and the J gene lost 0 bases, with 12 bases spanning the gap. Germline lookup yields CDR1 MDHEN and CDR2 SYDVKM.

CDR3 nucleotide sequence: TGTGCCAGCAGCCTCAATAGTCTCGATGAGCAGTTCTTC. Encoded protein: CASSLNSLDEQFF. The V and J genes are TRBV6-5 and TRBJ2-1, with D hard to call. CDR1 is MNHEY and CDR2 is SVGAGI in the germline V gene. Trimming shortened V by 6 bases and J by 8 bases, and 14 bases separated the two germline ends. This CDR3 has 13 amino acids.

V gene TRBV12-5 combines with J gene TRBJ1-1; the D is unclear. The CDR3 is made up of 12 amino acids. The V gene lost 1 base and the J gene lost 7 bases, with 7 bases spanning the gap. The germline V gene encodes CDR1 LGHNT and CDR2 FRNRAP. CDR3 in amino acids: CASGLGSGEAFF. In DNA form, the CDR3 reads TGTGCTAGTGGTTTGGGGAGTGGTGAAGCTTTCTTT.